A selection of T cell receptor beta chains follows, all from one sample in a study of T cell responses to AZD1222 COVID-19 vaccine. Clones were sequenced by immunoSEQ multiplex PCR, and TCRdb holds only the in-frame ones, with some missing. The data contain more than 55,000 clones, 89% of them seen just once; the ten biggest clones take up 5% to 6.5%. Sequenced material: peripheral blood, taken 28 days after the second AZD1222 dose. All receptors derive from an adult who received the AZD1222 COVID-19 vaccine. Both conserved end residues are trimmed from each CDR3. Clone size is not always given. Where it is, it says once, few, many or a class for expanded clones.

TRBJ1-5	once	TRBV20-1	SASPQSYSNQPQH
TRBJ2-4	-	TRBV7-9	ASSGSMGKNIQY
TRBJ2-7	-	TRBV11-2	ASSAPSGTGYEQY
TRBJ1-1	-	TRBV21-1	ASSAQQVVGTEAF
TRBJ2-2	-	TRBV19	ASSAVLAGGPTGELF
TRBJ2-7	-	TRBV6-1	ASSEALLYYEQY
TRBJ2-4	-	TRBV20-1	STGLKNIQY
TRBJ2-2	-	TRBV30	AWRVKGQGIGELF
TRBJ1-4	-	TRBV7-9	ASSRKSGSQSEKLF
TRBJ1-1	-	TRBV5-4	ASSPPTGVNTEAF
TRBJ2-2	-	TRBV5-1	ASSLSGGYTGELF
TRBJ2-5	-	TRBV29-1	RDPFSETQY
TRBJ1-3	-	TRBV30	AWSPGPERTIY
TRBJ1-5	-	TRBV29-1	SVGRQGDQPQH
TRBJ2-1	-	TRBV6-2/TRBV6-3	ASSSGTVGNEQF
TRBJ2-1	-	TRBV7-9	ASNNRGYNEQF
TRBJ1-3	-	TRBV5-1	ASQQGSGNTIY
TRBJ2-3	-	TRBV11-2	ASSLVAGGASTDTQY
TRBJ1-4	-	TRBV18	ASSPDFPNEKLF
TRBJ1-1	few	TRBV19	ASSLDLRTEAF
TRBJ1-2	-	TRBV3-1/TRBV3-2	ASSHRVSGGYT
TRBJ2-7	-	TRBV19	ASSIDHRGFTYEQY
TRBJ2-5	-	TRBV5-4	ASSLGGSQTQETQY
TRBJ1-2	-	TRBV18	ATGNGGIYGYT
TRBJ2-2	-	TRBV7-8	ASSLPLTSGRNTGELF
TRBJ1-1	once	TRBV11-2	ASSLGPQGATEAF
TRBJ2-5	-	TRBV7-2	ASRPGQGYQETQY
TRBJ1-1	-	TRBV19	ASSPQGVGLEAF
TRBJ2-1	-	TRBV4-3	ASSQDTAGGGSRQF
TRBJ2-5	-	TRBV10-2	ASISPDGTQY
TRBJ2-6	once	TRBV3-1/TRBV3-2	ASSQWGRDDGANVLT
TRBJ2-1	-	TRBV5-4	ASSGGFEETNEQF
TRBJ2-6	-	TRBV9	ASSVGHRNSGANVLT
TRBJ1-6	-	TRBV11-2	ASSLGTGANSPLH
TRBJ2-3	-	TRBV19	ASSIWGARDTQY
TRBJ2-7	-	TRBV5-6	ASRKQGHEQY
TRBJ2-7	-	TRBV5-1	ASSTSSNYEQY
TRBJ1-1	-	TRBV30	AWSVSLFNTEAF
TRBJ2-7	-	TRBV11-3	ASSFSQGGDPYEQY
TRBJ1-1	-	TRBV19	ASSNRGRTEAF
TRBJ1-6	-	TRBV7-9	ASSLTGDRSYNSPLH
TRBJ1-3	-	TRBV5-8	ASSLDSGTGNTIY
TRBJ2-7	-	TRBV6-5	ASRPGQGYEQY
TRBJ2-3	-	TRBV19	ASSTTGSGTDTQY
TRBJ1-1	-	TRBV3-1/TRBV3-2	ASSGGRDIEAF
TRBJ2-1	-	TRBV10-3	AISDEGGLNYNEQF
TRBJ2-5	-	TRBV5-5	ASSRLTSGGLLQETQY
TRBJ1-1	-	TRBV28	ASSPPLGDRGRYTEAF
TRBJ2-1	-	TRBV25-1	ARRWSSYNEQF
TRBJ2-5	-	TRBV27	ASANYYTTGRETQY
TRBJ1-5	-	TRBV18	ASSPPGAGGMGNQPQH
TRBJ1-1	-	TRBV12-3/TRBV12-4	ASSRGQGTEAF
TRBJ1-1	-	TRBV5-1	ASSLATGPEAF
TRBJ2-7	once	TRBV29-1	SAESGYEQY
TRBJ1-3	-	TRBV7-9	ASSFDISGNTIY
TRBJ2-5	-	TRBV7-3	ASSALAGGSMETQY
TRBJ2-1	-	TRBV27	ASSTRTGYGRTSIYNEQF
TRBJ2-5	-	TRBV2	ASRSSGETQY